The rows below give T cell receptor beta chains drawn from one sample of a study of T cells in Graves' hyperthyroidism and ophthalmopathy. Each CDR3 protein is one row after TCRdb ran MiXCR on the multiplex PCR reads. The table includes hundreds of thousands of distinct CDR3 sequences, roughly 14% detected once. The material sequenced was blood. These receptors all come from a man younger than 30 with Graves' ophthalmopathy. Both conserved end residues are part of each CDR3. The D gene is left open where the match is weak. Size tells how often a clone was seen (once, few, many) or the class of an expanded clone, and some rows leave it out.

clone size	V gene	J gene	D gene	CDR3 protein	CDR3 DNA
many	TRBV7-9	TRBJ1-1	TRBD1	CASSPGGYLNTEAFF	TGTGCCAGCAGCCCAGGGGGTTACCTGAACACTGAAGCTTTCTTT
few	TRBV6-1	TRBJ1-1	TRBD1	CASSRTGMISNTEAFF	TGTGCCAGCAGTCGGACAGGGATGATTTCTAACACTGAAGCTTTCTTT
-	TRBV18	TRBJ1-1	TRBD1	CASSPPRGRGAEAFF	TGTGCCAGCTCACCCCCCAGGGGGCGAGGCGCTGAAGCTTTCTTT
many	TRBV18	TRBJ1-2	-	CASSRPNNFYGYTF	TGTGCCAGCTCAAGGCCTAACAATTTCTATGGCTACACCTTC
-	TRBV10-3	TRBJ1-4	-	CAISPRGDFNEKLFF	TGTGCCATCAGCCCGAGGGGGGACTTTAATGAAAAACTGTTTTTT
-	TRBV19	TRBJ1-1	-	CASSIVGGTNTEAFF	TGTGCCAGTAGTATAGTCGGGGGGACGAACACTGAAGCTTTCTTT
many	TRBV7-7	TRBJ2-3	-	CASSRTYTDTQYF	TGTGCTAGCAGCCGGACATACACAGATACGCAGTATTTT
many	TRBV5-8	TRBJ2-5	-	CASSLPPQETQYF	TGTGCCAGCAGCCTACCGCCCCAAGAGACCCAGTACTTC
many	TRBV30	TRBJ2-5	-	CASQETQYF	TGTGCCTCCCAAGAGACCCAGTACTTC
-	TRBV19	TRBJ2-2	-	CASSIDGSSNTGELFF	TGTGCCAGTAGTATAGACGGATCATCGAACACCGGGGAGCTGTTTTTT
many	TRBV6-1	TRBJ2-7	-	CASSEREGSYEQYF	TGTGCCAGCAGTGAGAGGGAAGGGTCCTACGAGCAGTACTTC
few	TRBV15	TRBJ2-3	TRBD2	CATSGGTSGRVDTQYF	TGTGCCACCAGCGGGGGGACTAGCGGGAGAGTAGATACGCAGTATTTT
many	TRBV20-1	TRBJ1-2	TRBD1	CSARGAGQSYGYTF	TGCAGTGCTAGAGGCGCGGGACAGTCCTATGGCTACACCTTC
few	TRBV15	TRBJ2-1	TRBD1	CATSRDPSALTGFFEQFF	TGTGCCACCAGCAGAGATCCGTCCGCTTTGACAGGGTTTTTTGAGCAGTTCTTC
many	TRBV2	TRBJ1-2	TRBD1	CVLGDRGDGYTF	TGCGTTTTGGGGGACAGGGGCGATGGCTACACCTTC
few	TRBV30	TRBJ1-1	TRBD1	CAWSGGQGWDTEAFF	TGTGCCTGGAGTGGAGGACAGGGGTGGGACACTGAAGCTTTCTTT
many	TRBV11-3	TRBJ2-5	TRBD2	CASSLRTSGSGETQYF	TGTGCCAGCAGCCTCAGGACTAGCGGGAGTGGGGAGACCCAGTACTTC
-	TRBV19	TRBJ2-3	-	CASSMGLTTTDTQYF	TGTGCCAGTAGTATGGGACTCACGACCACAGATACGCAGTATTTT
many	TRBV6-1	TRBJ1-1	-	CASTSQENTEAFF	TGTGCCAGCACATCGCAGGAGAACACTGAAGCTTTCTTT
-	TRBV5-1	TRBJ1-1	TRBD1	CASSLGQGDHTEAFF	TGCGCCAGCAGCTTGGGACAGGGGGATCACACTGAAGCTTTCTTT
many	TRBV6-1	TRBJ2-3	-	CASKDPDLLPDTQYF	TGTGCCAGCAAGGATCCGGACCTACTCCCAGATACGCAGTATTTT
many	TRBV6-2/TRBV6-3	TRBJ2-7	TRBD1	CASSYPPPGQGNYEQYF	TGTGCCAGCAGTTACCCTCCACCGGGACAGGGGAACTACGAGCAGTACTTC
-	TRBV7-3	TRBJ2-1	-	CASSLRGGEQFF	TGTGCCAGCAGCTTACGGGGAGGTGAGCAGTTCTTC
-	TRBV5-1	TRBJ1-4	-	CASSRNTTNEKLFF	TGCGCCAGCAGCCGTAACACAACTAATGAAAAACTGTTTTTT
many	TRBV6-1	TRBJ2-7	TRBD1	CASSLSGGGYEQYF	TGTGCCAGCAGTTTGTCAGGGGGTGGCTACGAGCAGTACTTC
-	TRBV5-5	TRBJ1-4	-	CASTLDATNEKLFF	TGTGCCAGCACCCTAGACGCAACTAATGAAAAACTGTTTTTT
many	TRBV2	TRBJ2-3	TRBD2	CASSEATGTSVPDTQYF	TGTGCCAGCAGTGAAGCGACCGGGACTAGTGTCCCAGATACGCAGTATTTT
many	TRBV7-9	TRBJ1-1	TRBD1	CASSPRSGGDTEAFF	TGTGCCAGCAGCCCAAGGTCAGGGGGAGACACTGAAGCTTTCTTT
-	TRBV20-1	TRBJ2-1	-	CSARPTWESSYNEQFF	TGCAGTGCTAGGCCGACTTGGGAAAGCTCCTACAATGAGCAGTTCTTC
many	TRBV7-8	TRBJ1-5	-	CASSLVGYGDQPQHF	TGTGCCAGCAGCTTAGTAGGGTATGGCGATCAGCCCCAGCATTTT
-	TRBV6-1	TRBJ2-5	TRBD1	CASSFDRGWETQYF	TGTGCCAGCAGTTTCGACAGGGGGTGGGAGACCCAGTACTTC
many	TRBV7-9	TRBJ2-1	-	CASSLGASEQFF	TGTGCCAGCAGCTTAGGGGCGAGTGAGCAGTTCTTC
few	TRBV4-2	TRBJ2-1	TRBD2	CASSQGASGGAYNEQFF	TGTGCCAGCAGCCAAGGGGCTAGCGGGGGGGCCTACAATGAGCAGTTCTTC
-	TRBV7-2	TRBJ1-1	TRBD1	CASSLGQGGRNTEAFF	TGTGCCAGCAGCTTGGGACAGGGGGGGAGGAACACTGAAGCTTTCTTT
many	TRBV11-2	TRBJ2-1	TRBD2	CASSRELGSGRHNEQFF	TGTGCCAGCAGCCGAGAACTTGGGAGCGGGAGGCACAATGAGCAGTTCTTC
-	TRBV18	TRBJ2-7	-	CASSPEVVYEQYF	TGTGCCAGCTCACCAGAAGTAGTCTACGAGCAGTACTTC
few	TRBV19	TRBJ2-7	-	CASSNRLSYEQYF	TGTGCCAGTAGTAACAGGTTATCCTACGAGCAGTACTTC
-	TRBV6-6	TRBJ1-3	-	CASSYSGPGGTIYF	TGTGCCAGCAGTTACTCGGGACCGGGTGGCACCATATATTTT
many	TRBV7-3	TRBJ1-4	-	CASSLSWPTTNEKLFF	TGTGCCAGCAGCTTAAGTTGGCCCACAACTAATGAAAAACTGTTTTTT
many	TRBV12-3/TRBV12-4	TRBJ2-3	TRBD2	CASSLAWGGDGADTQYF	TGTGCCAGCAGTTTAGCATGGGGGGGGGACGGGGCAGATACGCAGTATTTT
many	TRBV12-3/TRBV12-4	TRBJ1-2	TRBD1	CASGTGSGYGYTF	TGTGCCAGCGGGACAGGGTCTGGCTATGGCTACACCTTC
many	TRBV20-1	TRBJ2-1	-	CSAFGDDSYNEQFF	TGCAGTGCCTTCGGGGACGACTCCTACAATGAGCAGTTCTTC
many	TRBV5-1	TRBJ2-2	-	CASRVSQTILNTGELFF	TGCGCCAGCAGAGTCTCCCAGACAATACTTAACACCGGGGAGCTGTTTTTT
-	TRBV7-9	TRBJ2-7	-	CASSQRDKSSYEQYF	TGTGCCAGCAGCCAGAGGGACAAGAGCTCCTACGAGCAGTACTTC
many	TRBV29-1	TRBJ2-1	TRBD1	CSVASDRDNEQFF	TGCAGCGTTGCCTCTGACAGGGACAATGAGCAGTTCTTC
few	TRBV9	TRBJ1-2	-	CASTKSLIDRSYGYTF	TGTGCCAGCACCAAATCCTTGATCGACAGGTCCTATGGCTACACCTTC
many	TRBV7-2	TRBJ2-3	TRBD2	CASSPSGRDTQYF	TGTGCCAGCAGCCCTAGCGGAAGAGATACGCAGTATTTT
-	TRBV5-4	TRBJ1-4	-	CASSFGAPGAGNEKLFF	TGTGCCAGCAGCTTTGGCGCCCCGGGGGCGGGGAATGAAAAACTGTTTTTT